These 30 T cell receptor beta chains were sequenced from one sample in a study of shared T cell receptors in the human thymus. TCRdb's table, derived via immunoSEQ multiplex PCR, lists solely in-frame clones and lacks some. Among under 450,000 clones, approximately 95% were seen once, and the ten largest hold approximately 0.02%. Sample: thymocytes. The receptors originated from a human donor.

This chain links TRBV7-8 with TRBJ2-1, with 12 bases matching TRBD2. Germline V gene lookup returns CDR1 SGHVS and CDR2 FQNEAQ. The CDR3 has 17 residues. The V gene end was trimmed by 7 bases and the J gene end by 9 bases; junction bases not matched to a gene: 16. The DNA of the CDR3 is TGTGCCAGCACCCTAGGGAGCCGAACTAGCGGGAGGCCTGAGCAGTTCTTC. Amino acid sequence: CASTLGSRTSGRPEQFF.

The chain employs TRBV7-9 and TRBJ1-2; a weak D match, TRBD1 (6 bases). The CDR3 extends over 18 amino acids. Trimming shortened V by 3 bases and J by 1 base, and 21 bases separated the two germline ends. Germline-derived CDR1 and CDR2 are SEHNR and FQNEAQ (reference sequence). Here the CDR3 reads CASSLGVVAGADNYGYTF. CDR3 in DNA: TGTGCCAGCAGCTTGGGGGTCGTGGCAGGGGCAGATAACTATGGCTACACCTTC. Full variable domain (rest looked up from reference TRBV7-9 and TRBJ1-2): DTGVSQNPRHKITKRGQNVTFRCDPISEHNRLYWYRQTLGQGPEFLTYFQNEAQLEKSRLLSDRFSAERPKGSFSTLEIQRTEQGDSAMYLCASSLGVVAGADNYGYTFGSGTRLTVV.

This chain links TRBV18 with TRBJ1-1; tentatively, D is TRBD1 (5 bases). This CDR3 has 15 residues. V lost 0 bases to trimming and J lost 9 bases, with 17 bases between them. Per germline, CDR1 KGHSH and CDR2 LQKENI. Here the CDR3 DNA reads TGTGCCAGCTCACCACCCAGTTTCGAAGGGGTCCAAGCTTTCTTT. Protein sequence: CASSPPSFEGVQAFF.

The chain carries TRBV5-4 and TRBJ2-1; the match to TRBD2 covers 8 bases. The junction had 8 bases not matched to a gene; V was cut back by 4 bases and J by 5 bases. Per germline, CDR1 SGHNT and CDR2 YYREEE (reference sequence). The CDR3 is 15 amino acids. CDR3 in DNA: TGTGCCAGCAGCCGGGGGGCGGGAGGTCACAATGAGCAGTTCTTC. Translated, it gives CASSRGAGGHNEQFF.

V is TRBV6-1 and J is TRBJ1-1, with 7 bases fitting TRBD1. The germline V gene has CDR1 MNHNS and CDR2 SASEGT. This CDR3 contains 15 residues. V lost 6 bases to trimming and J lost 6 bases; unmatched junction nucleotides: 13. In nucleotides, the CDR3 is TGTGCCAGCAGCGCTTTCAGACAGGGTATCTCTGAAGCTTTCTTT. Its protein is CASSAFRQGISEAFF.

The chain links TRBV7-4 to TRBJ2-7; a weak D match, TRBD2 (7 bases). CDR3 length equals 18 residues. CDR1 and CDR2 from the germline V gene are SGHVT and SQSDAQ. V was cut by 1 base and J by 7 bases, with 26 bases left in between. The CDR3 region is CASSLEWQLRGRAGEQYF. The CDR3 region has the DNA TGTGCCAGCAGCTTAGAATGGCAGCTTAGGGGGAGGGCCGGGGAGCAGTACTTC.

CDR3 sequence: CASRITGTNEKLFF. Here the CDR3 DNA reads TGTGCCAGCAGGATTACAGGAACTAATGAAAAACTGTTTTTT. V gene TRBV6-1 combines with J gene TRBJ1-4, with D perhaps matching TRBD1 (5 bases). The CDR3 has 14 residues. Trimming stripped 6 bases from V and 1 base from J, with 9 bases between. Germline values: CDR1 MNHNS, CDR2 SASEGT.

The rearrangement joins TRBV27 to TRBJ1-4; 11 bases line up with TRBD1. This CDR3 region has 14 residues. Trimming took 6 bases from V and 10 from J; bases not matched to a gene: 7. Germline CDR1 and CDR2: MNHEY and SMNVEV (reference sequence). Here the CDR3 DNA reads TGTGCCAGCAGAACGGACAGGGGGCTGGGAAAACTGTTTTTT. Translated: CASRTDRGLGKLFF.

The chain employs TRBV6-1 and TRBJ2-1; D not resolved. Germline V gives CDR1 MNHNS, CDR2 SASEGT. The CDR3 consists of 13 residues. Trimming cost V 4 bases and J 7 bases, with 11 bases left between them. The DNA for the CDR3 is TGTGCCAGCAGTGGGATTAGTCCAAATGAGCAGTTCTTC. Its protein product is CASSGISPNEQFF.

V gene TRBV25-1 combines with J gene TRBJ2-7; 12 nucleotides align to TRBD2. CDR3 size: 17 residues. V dropped 2 bases and J dropped 3; count of bases not matched to a gene: 8. The germline V gene has CDR1 MGHDK and CDR2 SYGVNS. The CDR3 nucleotides read TGTGCCAGCAGTGAACTCCAACTAGCGGGAGGACGCTACGAGCAGTACTTC. This gives the protein CASSELQLAGGRYEQYF.

The count of this clone is one. V and J are TRBV11-2 and TRBJ1-2; D is ambiguous. The V end lost 1 base, the J end lost 4 bases, and 25 bases lay between the germline ends. The CDR3 is 19 residues long. The V gene's germline CDR1 is SGHAT and CDR2 FQNNGV. CDR3 sequence: CASSLGSPGYGVSGYGYTF. In nucleotides, the CDR3 is TGTGCCAGCAGCTTAGGCTCCCCGGGCTACGGGGTAAGCGGCTATGGCTACACCTTC.

The chain has TRBV4-1 and TRBJ2-7; no reliable D call. With 4 bases removed from V and 3 bases from J, the gap between germline ends came to 10 bases. The V gene's germline CDR1 is MGHRA and CDR2 YSYEKL. The CDR3 has 13 amino acids. The CDR3 region has the DNA TGCGCCAGCAGCCCTTTGGACGGCTACGAGCAGTACTTC. This codes for CASSPLDGYEQYF.

V and J are TRBV19 and TRBJ1-5, with unresolved D. The germline V gene has CDR1 LNHDA and CDR2 SQIVND (reference sequence). The CDR3 loop spans 13 amino acids. With 8 bases removed from V and 4 bases from J, the gap between germline ends came to 12 bases. In DNA form, the CDR3 reads TGTGCCAGTGCCTATTTGGAGAATCAGCCCCAGCATTTT. Its protein product is CASAYLENQPQHF. Supplemented by reference TRBV19 and TRBJ1-5, the full variable domain reads DGGITQSPKYLFRKEGQNVTLSCEQNLNHDAMYWYRQDPGQGLRLIYYSQIVNDFQKGDIAEGYSVSREKKESFPLTVTSAQKNPTAFYLCASAYLENQPQHFGDGTRLSIL.

The CDR3 spells CATSLGFSYEQYF. The CDR3 nucleotides read TGTGCCACCAGCTTAGGGTTCTCCTACGAGCAGTACTTC. The chain is built from TRBV15 and TRBJ2-7, with D unclear. This CDR3 has 13 amino acids. The germline gives CDR1 LNHNV, CDR2 YYDKDF (reference sequence). The V end lost 5 bases, the J end lost 0 bases, and 8 bases lay between the germline ends.

The V call is TRBV28, the J call TRBJ1-1, with 8 bases fitting TRBD1. The germline V gene has CDR1 MDHEN and CDR2 SYDVKM. The junction had 5 bases not matched to a gene; V was cut back by 4 bases and J by 7 bases. The CDR3 covers 13 residues. The CDR3 region is CASSSGDRNEAFF. Here the CDR3 DNA reads TGTGCCAGCAGTTCGGGGGACAGGAATGAAGCTTTCTTT.

The DNA of the CDR3 is TGTGCCAGCAGTCCTCCGACAGTTATAGACATTCAGTACTTC. This encodes CASSPPTVIDIQYF. This chain links TRBV28 with TRBJ2-4; weak D call: TRBD1 (5 bases). The germline V gene has CDR1 MDHEN and CDR2 SYDVKM. The CDR3 loop spans 14 amino acids. Trimming left V 5 bases short and J 8 bases short, with 16 bases between.

This rearrangement joins TRBV5-4 to TRBJ2-7; TRBD2 might be the D (6 bases). CDR3 length: 14 amino acids. Trimming removed 4 bases at V and 2 bases at J, with 13 bases between. The germline V gene encodes CDR1 SGHNT and CDR2 YYREEE (reference sequence). The CDR3 spells CASSLGLNAYEQYF. The CDR3 DNA follows: TGTGCCAGCAGCCTGGGACTCAACGCCTACGAGCAGTACTTC.

This rearrangement joins TRBV28 to TRBJ2-5; no clear D gene. CDR3 size: 11 residues. Germline CDR1 MDHEN, CDR2 SYDVKM. V was clipped by 3 bases and J by 5 bases, with 4 bases between them. The CDR3 nucleotides read TGTGCCAGCAGTTTTGCCGAGACCCAGTACTTC. This gives the protein CASSFAETQYF.

The rearrangement joins TRBV11-2 to TRBJ2-1; 12 bases align to TRBD2. This CDR3 comprises 15 residues. The junction had 4 bases not matched to a gene; V was cut back by 3 bases and J by 7 bases. Germline lookup yields CDR1 SGHAT and CDR2 FQNNGV. The CDR3 region has the DNA TGTGCCAGCAGCTTGCTAGCGGGAGGGCAGAATGAGCAGTTCTTC. Amino acid sequence: CASSLLAGGQNEQFF.

The chain recombines TRBV6-1 with TRBJ1-2, with D maybe TRBD1 (6 bases). Trimming removed 0 bases at V and 4 bases at J, with 9 bases between. This CDR3 region has 14 residues. Germline values: CDR1 MNHNS, CDR2 SASEGT. This CDR3 reads CASSEAGAGYGYTF. In DNA form, the CDR3 reads TGTGCCAGCAGTGAAGCGGGGGCCGGCTATGGCTACACCTTC.

This chain joins TRBV27 and TRBJ2-2; no definite D call. Trimming removed 7 bases at V and 6 bases at J, with 6 bases between. This CDR3 region has 11 residues. Germline-derived CDR1 and CDR2 are MNHEY and SMNVEV (reference sequence). CDR3 in DNA: TGTGCCAGCACGGGTCCCGGGGAGCTGTTTTTT. This sequence encodes CASTGPGELFF.

The rearrangement uses TRBV7-9 and TRBJ2-3; 8 bases line up with TRBD2. Germline lookup yields CDR1 SEHNR and CDR2 FQNEAQ (reference sequence). The CDR3 runs to 17 residues. J was trimmed by 0 bases and V by 3 bases; bases with no gene match: 8. The CDR3 loop reads CASSFGAGASSTDTQYF. The CDR3 bases are TGTGCCAGCAGCTTCGGAGCGGGAGCCTCTAGCACAGATACGCAGTATTTT.

The chain is built from TRBV7-6 and TRBJ2-4, with a possible D match to TRBD2 (6 bases). CDR1 SGHVS and CDR2 FNYEAQ come from the germline V gene. The CDR3 spans 14 residues. V lost 4 bases, J lost 1 base, and 8 bases lay in between. CDR3 region: CASSSRGAKNIQYF. The CDR3, as DNA: TGTGCCAGCAGCTCACGGGGGGCCAAAAACATTCAGTACTTC.

The chain uses TRBV5-1 and TRBJ2-1, with 9 bases aligning to TRBD1. The germline CDR1 and CDR2 sequences are SGHRS and YFSETQ. CDR3 length equals 15 residues. After removal of 4 bases from V and 8 bases from J, the junction contained 10 bases not matched to a gene. The CDR3 sequence: CASSIRDRAPHEQFF. CDR3 in DNA: TGCGCCAGCAGCATCCGGGACAGGGCCCCCCATGAGCAGTTCTTC.

The chain employs TRBV27 and TRBJ2-7, with 14 bases lining up with TRBD2. The trim removed 5 bases at V and 4 bases at J, leaving 16 bases unmatched. The CDR3 length is 19 residues. Germline V gene data show CDR1 as MNHEY and CDR2 as SMNVEV (reference sequence). This chain's CDR3 is CASSILSPTSGRAVYEQYF. Written as DNA, the CDR3 is TGTGCCAGCAGTATACTAAGCCCGACTAGCGGGAGGGCCGTTTACGAGCAGTACTTC.

This chain joins TRBV11-2 and TRBJ2-6, with D hard to call. Germline CDR1 SGHAT, CDR2 FQNNGV. CDR3 length: 16 residues. The V and J ends lost 5 bases and 0 bases respectively, with 11 bases between them. The CDR3: CASSLRAHSGANVLTF. The CDR3 DNA reads TGTGCCAGCAGCCTAAGGGCTCACTCTGGGGCCAACGTCCTGACTTTC.

This chain connects TRBV7-2 to TRBJ2-1; D may be TRBD1 or TRBD2 (6 bases each). The CDR3 totals 16 residues. V was clipped by 0 bases and J by 5 bases, with 14 bases between them. Looked up from germline, CDR1 is SGHTA and CDR2 is FQGNSA. The CDR3 loop reads CASSLAGGRPNNEQFF. For the CDR3, the DNA is TGTGCCAGCAGCTTAGCAGGGGGGAGGCCGAACAATGAGCAGTTCTTC.

This clone was picked up one time. This rearrangement joins TRBV6-5 to TRBJ2-7, with 8 bases that match TRBD1. CDR1 is MNHEY, CDR2 SVGAGI, per germline. This CDR3 has 15 amino acids. J gave up 0 bases and V 6 bases, and 7 bases lay outside the gene matches. CDR3 region: CASSDRGRSSYEQYF. The CDR3 DNA sequence: TGTGCCAGCAGCGACAGGGGCCGGAGCTCCTACGAGCAGTACTTC.

The rearrangement joins TRBV28 to TRBJ2-7, with a weak D call TRBD1 (6 bases). Per germline, CDR1 MDHEN and CDR2 SYDVKM. The CDR3 extends over 14 amino acids. The ends were cut back, 4 bases at V and 2 bases at J, with 12 bases in the middle. CDR3 region: CASSSGHETYEQYF. The DNA of the CDR3 is TGTGCCAGCAGTTCGGGACACGAGACCTACGAGCAGTACTTC.

V is TRBV14 and J is TRBJ2-7; D could derive from TRBD1 or TRBD2 (5 bases each). Germline V lookup: CDR1 SGHDN, CDR2 FVKESK. This CDR3 has 11 residues. The ends were cut back, 4 bases at V and 8 bases at J, with 9 bases in the middle. The CDR3 reads CASSPWGKQYF. DNA for the CDR3: TGTGCCAGCAGCCCTTGGGGGAAGCAGTACTTC.